This record looks at one T cell receptor (beta chain) sequence and its context. Antigen specificity is unknown. This entry comes from a study of identical twins. Findings of the study overall: Because invariant MAIT and iNKT cells could be present, zero-insertion analyses could be partly confounded.

Each CDR3 protein gets one entry after TCRdb re-called the 5' RACE reads with MiXCR. The sample has approximately 680,000 distinct CDR3 sequences, under 8.5% seen once. Trimming left V 1 base short and J 0 bases short, with 10 bases between. The germline gives CDR1 SGHTA, CDR2 FQGNSA. There are 16 residues in the CDR3. The same data also went into a second study, on yellow fever vaccine responses in identical twins. From that report: Twins showed a vaccine T cell response that reportedly seemed partly convergent, partly personalized.

The rearrangement links TRBV7-2 to TRBJ2-1; D gene uncertain. The sequenced sample was PBMCs. The receptor was derived from a woman aged 18-29 years in good health. This chain's CDR3 is CASSLVKRPSYNEQFF. As DNA, the CDR3 is TGTGCCAGCAGCTTAGTCAAGCGCCCCTCCTACAATGAGCAGTTCTTC.